These T cell receptor beta chains were read from a single sample in a study of blood T cell repertoires in COVID-19. The assay was immunoSEQ multiplex PCR, and TCRdb's table has in-frame clones only and misses some. The sample records 150,000 to 200,000 clones, 60% to 80% being singletons. What was sequenced was peripheral blood. All receptors come from a man in his fifties or sixties with active or convalescent COVID-19. The CDR3 runs from the conserved cysteine through the conserved F or W. A D gene is named only where the DNA matches it firmly. Clone size is stated in some rows and not others, as once, few, many or a class when expanded.

d_gene: TRBD2
len: 15
abundance: -
j_gene: TRBJ2-4
v_gene: TRBV5-1
CDR3aa: CASSFDSGRIDIQYF
CDR3nt: TGCGCCAGCAGCTTCGATAGCGGGAGGATAGACATTCAGTACTTC

d_gene: TRBD1
len: 14
abundance: -
j_gene: TRBJ1-1
v_gene: TRBV3-1/TRBV3-2
CDR3aa: CASSPDRRVRSAFF
CDR3nt: TGTGCCAGCAGCCCGGACAGGCGCGTCAGATCAGCTTTCTTT

d_gene: -
len: 16
abundance: -
j_gene: TRBJ1-1
v_gene: TRBV5-4
CDR3aa: CASSLSPDRLNTEAFF
CDR3nt: TGTGCCAGCAGCTTGTCCCCGGACAGACTGAACACTGAAGCTTTCTTT

d_gene: TRBD2
len: 16
abundance: -
j_gene: TRBJ2-1
v_gene: TRBV11-3
CDR3aa: CASSPGLAGIYNEQFF
CDR3nt: TGTGCCAGCAGCCCCGGACTAGCGGGGATTTACAATGAGCAGTTCTTC

d_gene: -
len: 15
abundance: -
j_gene: TRBJ2-2
v_gene: TRBV28
CDR3aa: CASSGGTLGAGELFF
CDR3nt: TGTGCCAGCAGTGGAGGGACCCTCGGGGCCGGGGAGCTGTTTTTT

d_gene: -
len: 17
abundance: -
j_gene: TRBJ2-3
v_gene: TRBV6-2/TRBV6-3
CDR3aa: CASSYAGGGINTDTQYF
CDR3nt: TGTGCCAGCAGTTATGCAGGGGGAGGAATTAACACAGATACGCAGTATTTT

d_gene: TRBD2
len: 12
abundance: -
j_gene: TRBJ2-1
v_gene: TRBV6-1
CDR3aa: CASSETSDEQFF
CDR3nt: TGTGCCAGCAGTGAGACTAGCGATGAGCAGTTCTTC

d_gene: TRBD1
len: 14
abundance: -
j_gene: TRBJ2-1
v_gene: TRBV7-3
CDR3aa: CASSLDREHREQFF
CDR3nt: TGTGCCAGCAGCTTGGACAGGGAGCATAGGGAGCAGTTCTTC

d_gene: TRBD2
len: 17
abundance: -
j_gene: TRBJ2-3
v_gene: TRBV4-1
CDR3aa: CASSQEVGLAPADTQYF
CDR3nt: TGCGCCAGCAGCCAAGAGGTGGGACTAGCGCCGGCAGATACGCAGTATTTT

d_gene: TRBD1
len: 15
abundance: once
j_gene: TRBJ2-4
v_gene: TRBV28
CDR3aa: CASSPGQGAIDIQYF
CDR3nt: TGTGCCAGCAGTCCAGGACAGGGGGCAATTGACATTCAGTACTTC

d_gene: TRBD1
len: 15
abundance: -
j_gene: TRBJ2-5
v_gene: TRBV6-6
CDR3aa: CASSRQGFTQETQYF
CDR3nt: TGTGCCAGCAGCCGACAGGGGTTTACACAAGAGACCCAGTACTTC

d_gene: -
len: 13
abundance: once
j_gene: TRBJ2-7
v_gene: TRBV6-2/TRBV6-3
CDR3aa: CASSYGRDYEQYF
CDR3nt: TGTGCCAGCAGTTACGGGCGAGACTACGAGCAGTACTTC

d_gene: -
len: 13
abundance: -
j_gene: TRBJ2-5
v_gene: TRBV7-9
CDR3aa: CASSLRQEETQYF
CDR3nt: TGTGCCAGCAGCTTAAGACAAGAAGAGACCCAGTACTTC

d_gene: -
len: 13
abundance: -
j_gene: TRBJ2-1
v_gene: TRBV11-1
CDR3aa: CASSLGRHNEQFF
CDR3nt: TGTGCCAGCAGCTTAGGGCGGCACAATGAGCAGTTCTTC

d_gene: -
len: 13
abundance: -
j_gene: TRBJ2-7
v_gene: TRBV7-9
CDR3aa: CASSFSGGAEQYF
CDR3nt: TGTGCCAGCAGTTTTAGCGGTGGAGCGGAGCAGTACTTC

d_gene: -
len: 13
abundance: -
j_gene: TRBJ2-2
v_gene: TRBV30
CDR3aa: CAWSKTRTGELFF
CDR3nt: TGTGCCTGGAGTAAGACAAGGACCGGGGAGCTGTTTTTT

d_gene: -
len: 15
abundance: -
j_gene: TRBJ1-4
v_gene: TRBV5-4
CDR3aa: CASSRTQGGREKLFF
CDR3nt: TGTGCCAGCAGCCGCACCCAGGGTGGCCGAGAAAAACTGTTTTTT

d_gene: -
len: 16
abundance: -
j_gene: TRBJ2-6
v_gene: TRBV30
CDR3aa: CAGGVRGGSGANVLTF
CDR3nt: TGTGCCGGTGGGGTGAGGGGAGGCTCTGGGGCCAACGTCCTGACTTTC

d_gene: TRBD1
len: 12
abundance: -
j_gene: TRBJ2-7
v_gene: TRBV24-1
CDR3aa: CATSRTGYEQYF
CDR3nt: TGTGCCACCTCCAGGACAGGCTACGAGCAGTACTTC

d_gene: TRBD2
len: 15
abundance: few
j_gene: TRBJ2-3
v_gene: TRBV19
CDR3aa: CASSQGTSGTDTQYF
CDR3nt: TGTGCCAGTAGTCAAGGGACTAGCGGCACAGATACGCAGTATTTT

d_gene: TRBD1
len: 13
abundance: -
j_gene: TRBJ1-2
v_gene: TRBV10-3
CDR3aa: CATVEGQEVGYTF
CDR3nt: TGTGCCACCGTGGAGGGACAGGAGGTCGGCTACACCTTC

d_gene: TRBD2
len: 17
abundance: -
j_gene: TRBJ2-1
v_gene: TRBV24-1
CDR3aa: CATSDVNRLAGVNEQFF
CDR3nt: TGTGCCACCAGTGATGTCAATCGACTAGCGGGAGTGAATGAGCAGTTCTTC

d_gene: -
len: 16
abundance: -
j_gene: TRBJ1-5
v_gene: TRBV21-1
CDR3aa: CASSKGGGQGNQPQHF
CDR3nt: TGTGCCAGCAGCAAAGGAGGGGGACAGGGGAATCAGCCCCAGCATTTT

d_gene: -
len: 11
abundance: -
j_gene: TRBJ2-7
v_gene: TRBV12-3/TRBV12-4
CDR3aa: CASSLGRDVNF
CDR3nt: TGTGCCAGCAGTTTAGGGCGGGACGTTAATTTC

d_gene: TRBD2
len: 13
abundance: -
j_gene: TRBJ2-3
v_gene: TRBV10-3
CDR3aa: CASRLAGDDTQYF
CDR3nt: TGTGCCTCGAGACTAGCGGGAGACGATACGCAGTATTTT

d_gene: -
len: 12
abundance: -
j_gene: TRBJ1-1
v_gene: TRBV6-1
CDR3aa: CASSESITEAFF
CDR3nt: TGTGCCAGCAGTGAATCAATCACTGAAGCTTTCTTT

d_gene: TRBD1
len: 14
abundance: once
j_gene: TRBJ2-2
v_gene: TRBV24-1
CDR3aa: CATKGSGGSGELFF
CDR3nt: TGTGCCACCAAAGGATCAGGGGGTTCCGGGGAGCTGTTTTTT

d_gene: TRBD2
len: 17
abundance: -
j_gene: TRBJ2-3
v_gene: TRBV4-3
CDR3aa: CASSQEALGLAADTQYF
CDR3nt: TGCGCCAGCAGCCAAGAGGCTCTAGGGCTAGCGGCCGATACGCAGTATTTT

d_gene: -
len: 17
abundance: -
j_gene: TRBJ1-5
v_gene: TRBV2
CDR3aa: CASSLNTAKGGNQPQHF
CDR3nt: TGTGCCAGCAGTCTGAACACGGCCAAAGGGGGCAATCAGCCCCAGCATTTT

d_gene: TRBD1
len: 12
abundance: -
j_gene: TRBJ2-7
v_gene: TRBV27
CDR3aa: CASGWTGLEQYF
CDR3nt: TGTGCCAGCGGGTGGACAGGGCTTGAGCAGTACTTC

d_gene: TRBD1
len: 15
abundance: -
j_gene: TRBJ1-2
v_gene: TRBV4-2
CDR3aa: CASSQPRQGRNGYTF
CDR3nt: TGTGCCAGCAGCCAACCGCGACAGGGGCGGAATGGCTACACCTTC

d_gene: -
len: 13
abundance: -
j_gene: TRBJ2-7
v_gene: TRBV19
CDR3aa: CASSVGQHYEQYF
CDR3nt: TGTGCCAGTAGTGTCGGACAGCACTACGAGCAGTACTTC

d_gene: -
len: 13
abundance: -
j_gene: TRBJ1-2
v_gene: TRBV10-3
CDR3aa: CAISEFGEYGYTF
CDR3nt: TGTGCCATCAGTGAGTTCGGGGAGTATGGCTACACCTTC

d_gene: TRBD2
len: 16
abundance: many
j_gene: TRBJ2-1
v_gene: TRBV18
CDR3aa: CASSPDGLAGENEQFF
CDR3nt: TGTGCCAGCTCACCTGACGGACTAGCGGGAGAGAATGAGCAGTTCTTC

d_gene: TRBD1
len: 14
abundance: -
j_gene: TRBJ1-1
v_gene: TRBV6-4
CDR3aa: CASSAQGRLTEAFF
CDR3nt: TGTGCCAGCAGTGCACAGGGGCGGCTCACTGAAGCTTTCTTT

d_gene: -
len: 17
abundance: many
j_gene: TRBJ2-1
v_gene: TRBV15
CDR3aa: CATSRDIPQGPNNEQFF
CDR3nt: TGTGCCACCAGCAGAGATATCCCCCAGGGGCCCAACAATGAGCAGTTCTTC

d_gene: -
len: 13
abundance: -
j_gene: TRBJ2-2
v_gene: TRBV7-3
CDR3aa: CASSLMAGGELFF
CDR3nt: TGTGCCAGCAGCTTAATGGCGGGCGGGGAGCTGTTTTTT

d_gene: TRBD2
len: 16
abundance: -
j_gene: TRBJ2-1
v_gene: TRBV5-1
CDR3aa: CASSRLLAGVFNEQFF
CDR3nt: TGCGCCAGCAGTCGATTACTAGCGGGAGTTTTCAATGAGCAGTTCTTC